This T cell receptor (beta chain) was identified during a study of blood T cell repertoires in COVID-19 (TCRdb year 2020). Some background on the complete study: Collaborator samples came from the United States, Italy and Spain and covered acute and convalescent phases of COVID-19. The material from the prospective study consisted of cDNA or gDNA derived from T cells, B-cell-depleted T cells, or PBMCs. Subjects who had been exposed to COVID-19, were actively infected with it, or had recovered from it provided the deeply sampled blood TCRbeta repertoires that made up the dataset. The repertoires were released in a freely available public database intended as a resource for research on the immune response to SARS-CoV-2. Samples were obtained from the ongoing ImmuneRACE study (first 160 participants) and from some 1,200 subjects provided by 6 global collaborators. Sample metadata almost always included a de-identified subject ID, COVID-19 status, age in years and sex. Where available, HLA class I and class II types were obtained from metadata supplied by the sample provider rather than from assay-based typing. General conclusions and limits of the study: The amount of clinical and demographic metadata varied by source and participant and was provided uncurated.

Participants in the prospective study were enrolled through a virtual design, were aged roughly 18 to 90 years, and lived in approximately 24 United States geographic areas. Cohort assignment in the prospective study relied on participant-reported clinical history from a screening survey and a study questionnaire. Exposed participants had been in contact, within 2 weeks of entering the study, with a person who had a PCR-confirmed or clinician-diagnosed case of COVID-19. In the prospective study, whole blood, serum and a nasopharyngeal or oropharyngeal swab were collected from each participant by mobile phlebotomists. Participants in the prospective study had the option to provide additional blood draws and questionnaires over a roughly 2-month period. Prospective study blood samples were shipped either frozen or at room temperature before DNA extraction. The immunoSEQ Assay, a bias-controlled multiplex PCR, was used to amplify TCRbeta CDR3 regions from genomic DNA. From the authors' description of their analysis: The number of nucleated cells in each sample was estimated from the amplification of reference gene primers within the assay. To quantify the absolute abundance of each unique TCRbeta CDR3 rearrangement, sequence reads were collapsed and filtered. For each sample, productive Simpson clonality was calculated as the square root of Simpson's diversity index over productive rearrangements. The table was pulled from immuneACCESS by TCRdb, which kept in-frame rearrangements only. Such tables lose some clones; where checked, under half of the loss comes from unresolved V genes, and the rest has no known cause. V and J calls and clone size come straight from that table; D and trimming were deduced from the DNA. This sample holds some 180,000 clones; approximately 80% were observed only once. The ten biggest clones cover 14% of the sample.

As to this clone: The clone's antigen remains unknown. It has no much larger one-base neighbor in the sample; base qualities were not kept.

The sequenced sample was PBMCs or T cells enriched from blood (not recorded which). This TCR derives from a man aged 55 to 70 who had been exposed to COVID-19.

The nucleotide sequence is TGTGCCAGCAGATTAGCGGGGGGATACAATGAGCAGTTCTTC. The translation is CASRLAGGYNEQFF. The chain is made from TRBV6-6 and TRBJ2-1; 10 middle bases align to TRBD2. The CDR3 has 14 amino acids, counting the end cysteine and phenylalanine. The kept DNA is CDR3 alone, 42 bases in frame from the first base. From the germline V gene (reference sequence), CDR1 is MNHNY and CDR2 is SVGAGI. V is pruned by 6 bases and J by 4 bases, leaving 3 bases of the junction without a gene match.